These 14 T cell receptor beta chains came from one sample sequenced in a study of cytotoxic CD8 clonotypes in ibrutinib-treated CLL. The assay was immunoSEQ multiplex PCR, and TCRdb's table has in-frame clones only and misses some. There are 25,000 to 30,000 clones in the sample; around two thirds occur only once, and approximately 50% lies in the top ten. The specimen was PBMCs, collected after 24 months of ibrutinib treatment. The source of these receptors is a human donor with chronic lymphocytic leukemia.

The chain is built from TRBV7-8 and TRBJ1-1, with D unresolved. The CDR3 consists of 14 residues. The germline CDR1 and CDR2 sequences are SGHVS and FQNEAQ. V was clipped by 1 base and J by 4 bases, with 10 bases between them. The CDR3 region has the DNA TGTGCCAGCAGCTTAGGTGGCCTAGGCACTGAAGCTTTCTTT. Amino acid sequence: CASSLGGLGTEAFF.

This sequence joins TRBV19 and TRBJ2-1; a possible D gene is TRBD1 (6 bases). Germline assignment: CDR1 LNHDA and CDR2 SQIVND (reference sequence). The V and J ends lost 8 bases and 6 bases respectively, with 14 bases between them. This CDR3 region has 13 residues. The CDR3 DNA is TGTGCCAGTGGCAGGGGAAATCTCAATGAGCAGTTCTTC. Translation: CASGRGNLNEQFF.

The sample holds one count of this clone. CDR3 coding DNA: TGCAGCGTCCAAGGCCGGGGGGCACAATACGAGCAGTACTTC. This sequence encodes CSVQGRGAQYEQYF. The chain employs TRBV29-1 and TRBJ2-7, with a possible D match to TRBD2 (7 bases). The CDR3 runs to 14 residues. Germline V CDR1 and CDR2: SQVTM, ANQGSEA. The germline V and J ends were trimmed by 6 bases and 4 bases, with 19 bases remaining between them.

The V call is TRBV7-2, the J call TRBJ1-5, with 7 bases fitting TRBD1. V lost 5 bases and J lost 6; bases outside the gene matches: 7. CDR1 and CDR2 from the germline V gene are SGHTA and FQGNSA. CDR3 size: 14 residues. The CDR3 coding sequence is TGTGCCAGCAGCCCACAGGGGTCCATTCAGCCCCAGCATTTT. The encoded protein is CASSPQGSIQPQHF.

This clone was detected only a few times. The chain links TRBV2 to TRBJ2-7; TRBD1 aligns across 10 bases. J lost 7 bases, V lost 3 bases, and 9 bases had no gene match. Germline lookup yields CDR1 SNHLY and CDR2 FYNNEI. The CDR3 runs to 15 residues. The CDR3 loop reads CASSEKTGGYYEQYF. Here the CDR3 DNA reads TGTGCCAGCAGTGAGAAGACAGGGGGCTATTATGAGCAGTACTTC. Variable domain in full (rest from reference TRBV2 and TRBJ2-7): EPEVTQTPSHQVTQMGQEVILRCVPISNHLYFYWYRQILGQKVEFLVSFYNNEISEKSEIFDDQFSVERPDGSNFTLKIRSTKLEDSAMYFCASSEKTGGYYEQYFGPGTRLTVT.

The chain joins TRBV5-1 to TRBJ2-7, with D perhaps TRBD2 (6 bases). The CDR3 is 14 amino acids. Trimming removed 0 bases at V and 4 bases at J, with 11 bases between. Germline-derived CDR1 and CDR2 are SGHRS and YFSETQ. CDR3 bases: TGCGCCAGCAGCTTGGCCCGCGGGAAGTACGAGCAGTACTTC. Protein product: CASSLARGKYEQYF.

This clone was recorded once. The genes are TRBV2 and TRBJ2-1; D is undetermined. The CDR3 length is 15 residues. Looked up from germline, CDR1 is SNHLY and CDR2 is FYNNEI. Trimming took 6 bases from V and 4 from J, leaving 16 bases between them. The CDR3 bases are TGTGCCAGCAGATACGATACCAACCGTTACAATGAGCAGTTCTTC. Protein product: CASRYDTNRYNEQFF. The full variable domain, in which reference TRBV2 and TRBJ2-1 provide the parts outside the CDR3, is EPEVTQTPSHQVTQMGQEVILRCVPISNHLYFYWYRQILGQKVEFLVSFYNNEISEKSEIFDDQFSVERPDGSNFTLKIRSTKLEDSAMYFCASRYDTNRYNEQFFGPGTRLTVL.

The CDR3 sequence: CAWSYSYEQYF. The CDR3 bases are TGTGCCTGGAGTTACAGCTACGAGCAGTACTTC. V is TRBV30 and J is TRBJ2-7; no firm D call. Germline loops: CDR1 GTSNPN, CDR2 SVGIG (reference sequence). Trimming cost V 2 bases and J 3 bases, with 5 bases left between them. The CDR3 contains 11 residues. The variable domain in full, completed from reference TRBV30 and TRBJ2-7, reads SQTIHQWPATLVQPVGSPLSLECTVEGTSNPNLYWYRQAAGRGLQLLFYSVGIGQISSEVPQNLSASRPQDRQFILSSKKLLLSDSGFYLCAWSYSYEQYFGPGTRLTVT.

The chain combines TRBV4-3 with TRBJ2-6; tentative D call: TRBD1 (6 bases). This CDR3 contains 18 residues. Trimming removed 4 bases at V and 4 bases at J, with 20 bases between. Germline lookup yields CDR1 LGHNA and CDR2 YSLEER. CDR3 sequence reads: CASSRSQARGRGANVLTF. The CDR3 DNA follows: TGCGCCAGCAGCCGCTCCCAAGCCAGGGGCAGAGGGGCCAACGTCCTGACTTTC.

The chain uses TRBV4-3 and TRBJ2-3; 7 nucleotides line up with TRBD2. The CDR3 is made up of 18 amino acids. CDR1 is LGHNA and CDR2 is YSLEER in the germline V gene. V was clipped by 0 bases and J by 2 bases; unmatched bases: 11. CDR3 in amino acids: CASSQDPGGGDLTDTQYF. CDR3 nucleotide sequence: TGCGCCAGCAGCCAAGATCCCGGTGGGGGGGACCTCACAGATACGCAGTATTTT.

V usage is TRBV15 and J usage is TRBJ2-3; a weak D match, TRBD1 (5 bases). The CDR3 loop spans 17 amino acids. V gave up 4 bases and J gave up 1 base, with 18 bases separating them. Germline V gives CDR1 LNHNV, CDR2 YYDKDF (reference sequence). In DNA form, the CDR3 reads TGTGCCACCAGCACCCGACAGTTCGCTTCTCGCACAGATACGCAGTATTTT. Amino acid sequence: CATSTRQFASRTDTQYF.

The rearrangement joins TRBV30 to TRBJ1-2, with D perhaps matching TRBD1 (5 bases). The CDR3 has 16 residues. CDR1 is GTSNPN, CDR2 SVGIG, per germline (reference sequence). The germline V and J ends were trimmed by 5 bases and 3 bases, with 22 bases remaining between them. CDR3 amino acids: CAWQSPPTTGDYGYTF. CDR3 in DNA: TGTGCCTGGCAATCCCCCCCGACAACAGGAGACTATGGCTACACCTTC.

The chain joins TRBV19 to TRBJ1-2; 7 bases are shared with TRBD1. The CDR3 runs 16 residues. CDR1 LNHDA and CDR2 SQIVND come from the germline V gene (reference sequence). Germline trimming cut 2 bases from V and 5 bases from J; bases unmatched to any gene: 11. CDR3 amino acids: CASSIQGDRPLYGYTF. For the CDR3, the DNA is TGTGCCAGTAGTATACAGGGGGATCGACCCCTGTATGGCTACACCTTC.

This rearrangement joins TRBV29-1 to TRBJ2-7; a weak D match, TRBD2 (5 bases). With 7 bases removed from V and 3 bases from J, the gap between germline ends came to 10 bases. CDR1 SQVTM and CDR2 ANQGSEA come from the germline V gene. This CDR3 has 11 residues. The CDR3 nucleotides are TGCAGCGCGGATCGGGGCTACGAGCAGTACTTC. It yields the protein CSADRGYEQYF.